Sequencing of this T cell receptor (beta chain) was carried out in a study of T cell responses to AZD1222 COVID-19 vaccine. General study findings and limits: Once two AZD1222 doses were given, Spike-specific TCR breadth and depth went up. Sampling that yielded the repertoires occurred only after the peak T cell response. CD4 TCRs linked to vaccination spanned spike, dominating at 160-218 and 743-854.

Second-dose groups at about 4 or about 12 weeks were pooled. Sequencing used immunoSEQ multiplex PCR; TCRdb keeps in-frame clones, though not all of them. The repertoire includes approximately 300,000 clones, 90% to 95% of them detected once, and 0.55% sits in the top ten. V was clipped by 1 base and J by 9 bases, with 10 bases between them. The CDR3 is 14 residues long. Per germline, CDR1 SNHLY and CDR2 FYNNEI. A note on this clone: Its antigen is currently unknown.

The origin of this receptor is an adult who received the AZD1222 COVID-19 vaccine. The V and J genes are TRBV2 and TRBJ1-6; tentative D call: TRBD1 (6 bases). Sequenced here: peripheral blood, sampled 28 days after the second AZD1222 dose. The DNA for the CDR3 is TGTGCCAGCAGTGAAGACAGGGCGACTTCACCCCTCCACTTT. It is translated as CASSEDRATSPLHF.